This TCR beta chain is from a study of blood T cell repertoires in COVID-19. Study as a whole: The United States, Italy and Spain provided the acute and convalescent COVID-19 samples. The cDNA or gDNA used as material had been derived from T cells, B-cell-depleted T cells, or PBMCs.

Source study methods: Researchers report that nucleated cell counts were estimated from reference gene primer amplification. Clones were read by immunoSEQ multiplex PCR, and TCRdb kept only the in-frame ones, dropping some. The V and J calls and clone size come from that table; D and trimming were worked out from the DNA. The top ten clones hold almost 5% of a sample with fewer than 40,000 clones, 70% to 90% of them seen once. CDR1 is SGDLS, CDR2 YYNGEE, per germline. This CDR3 has 16 residues. V lost 4 bases, J lost 0 bases, and 6 bases stayed unmatched. The sequenced material came from peripheral blood. This sequence joins TRBV9 and TRBJ1-3, with 8 bases identical to TRBD1. The clonotype was recovered from a woman between 65 and 79 years old with active COVID-19. The CDR3 reads CASSLGQASSGNTIYF. CDR3 DNA sequence: TGTGCCAGCAGCTTGGGACAGGCGAGCTCTGGAAACACCATATATTTT.